In this sample, the clone carrying this T cell receptor beta chain turned up a few times. Its target is not known. The sample belongs to a study of cytomegalovirus exposure and HLA in healthy donors. Though nominally healthy at sampling, donors likely had unrecorded immune exposures. Germline-derived CDR1 and CDR2 are MNHNS and SASEGT. The CDR3 contains 15 residues. The ends were cut back, 2 bases at V and 7 bases at J, with 14 bases in the middle. Findings of the study overall: Productive rates of about 90% or about 30% were seen for most TCR beta V segments in an earlier analysis.

Primers included in the PCR were 60 Vbeta and 13 Jbeta primers. Libraries were prepared by immunoSEQ multiplex PCR; TCRdb keeps only in-frame clonotypes and omits some of them. The sample yields 150,000 to 200,000 clones, approximately 81% seen once. The rearrangement uses TRBV6-1 and TRBJ1-4, with TRBD1 as a possible D gene (6 bases). Sequencing was performed on PBMCs. This sequence was found in a male donor in good health and CMV-seronegative. The CDR3 loop reads CASSEPGGAGEKLFF. The CDR3 DNA reads as TGTGCCAGCAGTGAACCCGGGGGGGCGGGTGAAAAACTGTTTTTT.